These 14 T cell receptor beta chains were all obtained from the same sample, sequenced in a study of cytomegalovirus exposure and HLA in healthy donors. Both 60 Vbeta primers and 13 Jbeta primers went into the PCR. Here immunoSEQ multiplex PCR was the method, and the copy in TCRdb shows in-frame clones only, minus some. The table includes 90,000 to 140,000 clones, about 15% detected once. Specimen: PBMCs. Source of these receptors: a female donor in good health and CMV-seronegative.

The rearrangement uses TRBV10-2 and TRBJ1-4, with D possibly being TRBD1 (5 bases). The V and J ends lost 3 bases and 6 bases respectively, with 11 bases between them. The CDR3 is 14 amino acids. Germline-derived CDR1 and CDR2 are WSHSY and SAAADI. The CDR3 spells CASSDIGVDEKLFF. The CDR3 DNA sequence: TGCGCCAGCAGTGATATAGGGGTCGATGAAAAACTGTTTTTT.

The gene calls are TRBV29-1 and TRBJ2-1; TRBD1 matches at 8 bases. The ends lost 5 bases at V and 8 bases at J; junction bases unmatched: 2. Germline V gene sequence: CDR1 SQVTM, CDR2 ANQGSEA. The CDR3 is made up of 11 amino acids. The CDR3 nucleotides read TGCAGCGTTACAGGGGGATATGAGCAGTTCTTC. Residues: CSVTGGYEQFF.

In DNA form, the CDR3 reads TGTGCCTGGAGCGTAGGACAGGCACAGCAGTACTTC. Residues: CAWSVGQAQQYF. This chain uses TRBV30 with TRBJ2-7; 7 bases line up with TRBD1. CDR1 is GTSNPN, CDR2 SVGIG, per germline (reference sequence). CDR3 size: 12 residues. With V trimmed by 3 bases and J by 8 bases, 7 bases remained unmatched. The full variable domain, completed using reference TRBV30 and TRBJ2-7, is SQTIHQWPATLVQPVGSPLSLECTVEGTSNPNLYWYRQAAGRGLQLLFYSVGIGQISSEVPQNLSASRPQDRQFILSSKKLLLSDSGFYLCAWSVGQAQQYFGPGTRLTVT.

This chain links TRBV7-8 with TRBJ2-1; possibly TRBD2 for D (5 bases). The V end was cut by 5 bases, the J end by 0 bases, with 8 bases between. Germline CDR1 and CDR2: SGHVS and FQNEAQ. The CDR3 runs to 14 residues. The DNA for the CDR3 is TGTGCCAGCAGCATCGGGAACTCCTACAATGAGCAGTTCTTC. It translates to CASSIGNSYNEQFF.

This clone was picked up a small number of times. V is TRBV4-1 and J is TRBJ1-1; D remains ambiguous. The length of the CDR3 is 15 residues. V shed 1 base and J shed 1 base, with 10 bases lying between them. Germline-derived CDR1 and CDR2 are MGHRA and YSYEKL. CDR3 nucleotide sequence: TGCGCCAGCAGCCAAGCTACGGGAAGGAACACTGAAGCTTTCTTT. It encodes CASSQATGRNTEAFF.

In this sample, this clone turned up a few times. The chain carries TRBV19 and TRBJ2-4; TRBD1 matches at 12 bases. The CDR3 spans 16 residues. In germline, CDR1 is LNHDA, CDR2 SQIVND (reference sequence). Germline trimming cut 5 bases from V and 9 bases from J; bases unmatched to any gene: 11. CDR3 DNA: TGTGCCAGTAGTTATTCCGGGACAGGGGGCGCCGGCATTCAGTACTTC. As protein: CASSYSGTGGAGIQYF.

This clone turned up a few times. The rearrangement uses TRBV4-3 and TRBJ1-4, with 9 bases identical to TRBD1. Germline V gene sequence: CDR1 LGHNA, CDR2 YSLEER. V was pared by 4 bases and J by 8 bases, with 8 bases of the junction left unmatched. The CDR3 contains 15 residues. The CDR3 DNA follows: TGCGCCAGCAGCCCATTGGGACAGGGAGAGGAAAAACTGTTTTTT. It specifies CASSPLGQGEEKLFF.

This clone has a handful of counts. This sequence joins TRBV5-1 and TRBJ2-1; TRBD2 aligns across 7 bases. This CDR3 spans 14 amino acids. CDR1 SGHRS and CDR2 YFSETQ come from the germline V gene. The V and J ends lost 0 bases and 6 bases, in that order; junction bases with no gene match: 3. CDR3 in DNA: TGCGCCAGCAGCTTGGAACTAGCGTTCAATGAGCAGTTCTTC. Its translation: CASSLELAFNEQFF.

This chain joins TRBV29-1 and TRBJ1-2; TRBD1 matches at 8 bases. V trimming: 6 bases; J trimming: 2 bases; junction bases outside the gene matches: 8. Germline V CDR1 and CDR2: SQVTM, ANQGSEA. The CDR3 has 14 amino acids. The chain's CDR3 is CSVDGQGSNYGYTF. Here the CDR3 DNA reads TGCAGCGTAGATGGACAGGGTTCGAACTATGGCTACACCTTC.

This clone showed up just a few times. CDR3 residues: CASRMTSGSYEQFF. The CDR3 DNA is TGTGCCAGCAGAATGACTAGCGGGAGCTATGAGCAGTTCTTC. V gene TRBV4-2 combines with J gene TRBJ2-1; TRBD2 matches at 12 bases. Germline CDR1 is LGHNA and CDR2 is YNFKEQ. The CDR3 is made up of 14 amino acids. Germline trimming cut 6 bases from V and 8 bases from J; bases unmatched to any gene: 5.

This clone was seen only a few times. The gene calls are TRBV30 and TRBJ2-1; perhaps TRBD1 as D (6 bases). There are 15 residues in the CDR3. Germline values: CDR1 GTSNPN, CDR2 SVGIG (reference sequence). Trimming shortened V by 0 bases and J by 4 bases, and 13 bases separated the two germline ends. The CDR3: CAWSVGGGVYNEQFF. CDR3 DNA sequence: TGTGCCTGGAGTGTAGGTGGGGGCGTATACAATGAGCAGTTCTTC.

This clone was picked up a small number of times. V usage is TRBV9 and J usage is TRBJ1-1; 8 bases match TRBD1. In germline, CDR1 is SGDLS, CDR2 YYNGEE. V shed 3 bases and J 3 bases; nucleotides not matched to a gene: 7. The CDR3 loop spans 15 amino acids. As DNA, the CDR3 is TGTGCCAGCAGCGCCCGACAGGGGCGGTACACTGAAGCTTTCTTT. It yields the protein CASSARQGRYTEAFF.

The chain has TRBV2 and TRBJ2-1; TRBD1 matches 7 bases. Germline trimming cut 4 bases from V and 4 bases from J; bases unmatched to any gene: 7. Germline CDR1 is SNHLY and CDR2 is FYNNEI. CDR3 length: 15 amino acids. The CDR3 DNA sequence: TGTGCCAGCAGTGTTGGGACAGCTGTTTACAATGAGCAGTTCTTC. Protein product: CASSVGTAVYNEQFF. The full variable domain, completed using reference TRBV2 and TRBJ2-1, is EPEVTQTPSHQVTQMGQEVILRCVPISNHLYFYWYRQILGQKVEFLVSFYNNEISEKSEIFDDQFSVERPDGSNFTLKIRSTKLEDSAMYFCASSVGTAVYNEQFFGPGTRLTVL.

As DNA, the CDR3 is TGTGCCATCGGTGGGGGAGAGGATCAAGAGACCCAGTACTTC. As protein: CAIGGGEDQETQYF. The chain is built from TRBV10-3 and TRBJ2-5, with D perhaps given as TRBD1 or TRBD2 (5 bases each). V gave up 8 bases and J gave up 2 bases, with 15 bases separating them. The CDR3 extends over 14 amino acids. Germline loops: CDR1 ENHRY, CDR2 SYGVKD.